A single sample gave rise to the 13 T cell receptor beta chains below, sequenced in a study of T cell repertoires in cytomegalovirus infection. The antigens of these receptors remain unknown. TCRdb used MiXCR to reprocess the reads, holding one entry per CDR3 protein. The table records approximately 310,000 distinct CDR3 sequences, 20% to 25% of them present only once. Sequenced here: cultured PBMCs, sampled from culture after CMV antigen stimulation. Every receptor here comes from a human donor in good health (CMV status not recorded). Some clones in this sample may be carry-over from other donors' samples.

V usage is TRBV20-1 and J usage is TRBJ1-1; 10 bases match TRBD1. The CDR3 consists of 16 residues. Germline assignment: CDR1 DFQATT and CDR2 SNEGSKA (reference sequence). Unmatched junction bases numbered 12, after V lost 3 bases and J lost 5 bases. CDR3 loop: CSASAGQGVSGTEAFF. The CDR3 nucleotides are TGCAGTGCTAGTGCCGGACAGGGGGTGTCTGGTACTGAAGCTTTCTTT.

This clonotype has only a few counts. The V and J genes are TRBV7-2 and TRBJ2-7; 8 bases agree with TRBD2. The CDR3 covers 14 residues. Germline-derived CDR1 and CDR2 are SGHTA and FQGNSA. V lost 6 bases, J lost 4 bases, and 8 bases stayed unmatched. The DNA of the CDR3 is TGTGCCAGCAGGAGCGGGAGAGGGGATTACGAGCAGTACTTC. It specifies CASRSGRGDYEQYF.

This CDR3 reads CASSVQSGELFF. CDR3 DNA: TGTGCCAGCAGTGTGCAGTCTGGGGAGCTGTTTTTT. V is TRBV2 and J is TRBJ2-2; D gene ambiguous. The CDR3 is 12 amino acids. CDR1 SNHLY and CDR2 FYNNEI come from the germline V gene. The V and J ends lost 4 bases and 8 bases respectively, with 8 bases between them.

This clonotype was detected only a few times. The V gene is TRBV7-9, the J gene TRBJ1-1, with D unresolved. V shed 5 bases and J shed 1 base, with 14 bases lying between them. The CDR3 is made up of 15 amino acids. CDR1 is SEHNR and CDR2 is FQNEAQ in the germline V gene (reference sequence). This CDR3 is CASSPDTLPNTEAFF. In DNA form, the CDR3 reads TGTGCCAGCAGCCCAGACACTCTTCCGAACACTGAAGCTTTCTTT.

The chain carries TRBV6-2 or TRBV6-3 and TRBJ2-5, with D perhaps matching TRBD2 (5 bases). The CDR3 is made up of 12 amino acids. Trimming took 6 bases from V and 7 from J, leaving 12 bases between them. Germline V gene lookup returns CDR1 MNHEY and CDR2 SVGEGT. The CDR3 is CASRPSSGTQYF. The DNA for the CDR3 is TGTGCCAGCAGACCTAGCTCCGGGACCCAGTACTTC.

The table lists this clonotype with a few counts. The rearrangement joins TRBV20-1 to TRBJ2-3; no firm D call. The CDR3 length is 12 residues. Germline assignment: CDR1 DFQATT and CDR2 SNEGSKA (reference sequence). Trimming removed 6 bases at V and 3 bases at J, with 10 bases between. CDR3 nucleotide sequence: TGCAGTGCCTCCGACCTTACAGATACGCAGTATTTT. Its translation: CSASDLTDTQYF.

This clonotype has a count of ten or more. This sequence joins TRBV7-2 and TRBJ2-7; TRBD2 matches 11 bases. Trimming cost V 4 bases and J 0 bases; bases outside gene matches: 5. Germline loops: CDR1 SGHTA, CDR2 FQGNSA. The CDR3 is 16 amino acids. The CDR3 DNA sequence: TGTGCCAGCAGCTACCCTAGCGGGAGGTTCTCCTACGAGCAGTACTTC. Amino acids: CASSYPSGRFSYEQYF.

The chain joins TRBV20-1 to TRBJ2-2; unclear D gene. The V end lost 4 bases, the J end lost 2 bases, and 11 bases lay between the germline ends. Germline CDR1 and CDR2: DFQATT and SNEGSKA (reference sequence). This CDR3 has 14 amino acids. Here the CDR3 DNA reads TGCAGTGCTAATGCCCCTTACAACACCGGGGAGCTGTTTTTT. This sequence encodes CSANAPYNTGELFF.

This clonotype was recorded many times. The gene calls are TRBV19 and TRBJ1-2; D possibly corresponds to TRBD1 (6 bases). The CDR3 runs 13 residues. The germline CDR1 and CDR2 sequences are LNHDA and SQIVND (reference sequence). V was clipped by 5 bases and J by 4 bases, with 11 bases between them. The CDR3 coding sequence is TGTGCCAGTAGTCCAGACAGGCTCTATGGCTACACCTTC. Translated, it gives CASSPDRLYGYTF.

This chain uses TRBV10-3 with TRBJ2-7; 9 nucleotides match TRBD2. The junction had 6 bases not matched to a gene; V was cut back by 6 bases and J by 0 bases. CDR3 length: 15 amino acids. The germline V gene encodes CDR1 ENHRY and CDR2 SYGVKD. Here the CDR3 reads CAISGGRASSYEQYV. CDR3 DNA sequence: TGTGCCATCAGCGGCGGGAGGGCGAGCTCCTACGAGCAGTACGTC.

This clonotype was recorded at least ten times. The J gene is TRBJ2-3, the V gene TRBV7-6; 9 nucleotides align to TRBD2. The junction had 11 bases not matched to a gene; V was cut back by 5 bases and J by 2 bases. CDR3 length: 17 residues. Germline-derived CDR1 and CDR2 are SGHVS and FNYEAQ. The CDR3 nucleotides read TGTGCCAGCAGCATACGCGGTGCTAGCGGGACCACAGATACGCAGTATTTT. Translation: CASSIRGASGTTDTQYF. The full variable domain, its missing parts supplied by reference TRBV7-6 and TRBJ2-3, is GAGVSQSPRYKVTKRGQDVALRCDPISGHVSLYWYRQALGQGPEFLTYFNYEAQQDKSGLPNDRFSAERPEGSISTLTIQRTEQRDSAMYRCASSIRGASGTTDTQYFGPGTRLTVL.

The gene calls are TRBV6-1 and TRBJ1-5; D gene ambiguous. V was clipped by 2 bases and J by 0 bases, with 8 bases between them. CDR3 length: 15 residues. The V gene's germline CDR1 is MNHNS and CDR2 SASEGT. Here the CDR3 reads CASSESSYSNQPQHF. The CDR3 bases are TGTGCCAGCAGTGAATCCAGTTATAGCAATCAGCCCCAGCATTTT.

This clonotype was found many times. The rearrangement links TRBV7-8 to TRBJ1-4; D gene ambiguous. The length of the CDR3 is 19 residues. The V and J ends lost 1 base and 0 bases respectively, with 18 bases between them. Germline assignment: CDR1 SGHVS and CDR2 FQNEAQ. The CDR3 bases are TGTGCCAGCAGCTTAGTCCCTGTCGCGGACCCTGCAACTAATGAAAAACTGTTTTTT. Protein product: CASSLVPVADPATNEKLFF.